This TCR beta chain came from a study of T cell responses to AZD1222 COVID-19 vaccine. In regard to this clone: The antigen is unknown.

Broader study findings: Most donors were white British, females outnumbered males, and clonal diversity was possibly underestimated.

Sequencing was performed with immunoSEQ multiplex PCR; in TCRdb, only in-frame clones are kept and a portion is missing. This table has 150,000 to 200,000 clones, roughly 90% appearing once. V lost 6 bases to trimming and J lost 9 bases, with 15 bases between them. CDR3 length equals 13 residues. The sample consisted of peripheral blood, taken 28 days after the second AZD1222 dose. The TCR comes from an adult who received the AZD1222 COVID-19 vaccine. The chain uses TRBV12-3 or TRBV12-4 and TRBJ2-1, with D tentatively TRBD1 or TRBD2 (5 bases each). The CDR3 protein is CASSRDATGEQFF. CDR3 bases: TGTGCCAGCAGCAGGGACGCGACCGGTGAGCAGTTCTTC.